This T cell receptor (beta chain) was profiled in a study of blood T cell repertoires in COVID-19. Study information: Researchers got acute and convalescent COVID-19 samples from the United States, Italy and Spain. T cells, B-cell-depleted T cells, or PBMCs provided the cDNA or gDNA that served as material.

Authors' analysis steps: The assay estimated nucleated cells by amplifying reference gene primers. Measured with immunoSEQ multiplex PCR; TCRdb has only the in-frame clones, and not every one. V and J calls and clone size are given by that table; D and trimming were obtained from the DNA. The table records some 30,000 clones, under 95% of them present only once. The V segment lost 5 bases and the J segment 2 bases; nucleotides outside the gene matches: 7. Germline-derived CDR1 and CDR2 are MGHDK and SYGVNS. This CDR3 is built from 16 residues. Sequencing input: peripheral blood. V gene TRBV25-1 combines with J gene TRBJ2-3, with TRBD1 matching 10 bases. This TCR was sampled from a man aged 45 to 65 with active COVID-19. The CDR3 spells CASSTAGTGDTDTQYF. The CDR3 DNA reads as TGTGCCAGCAGTACTGCCGGGACAGGGGACACAGATACGCAGTATTTT.